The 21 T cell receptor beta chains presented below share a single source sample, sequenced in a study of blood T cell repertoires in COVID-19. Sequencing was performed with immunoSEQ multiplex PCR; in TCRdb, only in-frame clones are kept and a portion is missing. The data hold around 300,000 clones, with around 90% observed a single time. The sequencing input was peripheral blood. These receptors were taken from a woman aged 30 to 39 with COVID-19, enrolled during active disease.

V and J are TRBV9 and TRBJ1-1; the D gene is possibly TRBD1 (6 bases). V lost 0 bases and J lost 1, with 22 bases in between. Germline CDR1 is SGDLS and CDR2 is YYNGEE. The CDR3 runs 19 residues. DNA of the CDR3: TGTGCCAGCAGCGTAGCGGCTGGGGGGGGCGCTAAGGGGAACACTGAAGCTTTCTTT. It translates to CASSVAAGGGAKGNTEAFF.

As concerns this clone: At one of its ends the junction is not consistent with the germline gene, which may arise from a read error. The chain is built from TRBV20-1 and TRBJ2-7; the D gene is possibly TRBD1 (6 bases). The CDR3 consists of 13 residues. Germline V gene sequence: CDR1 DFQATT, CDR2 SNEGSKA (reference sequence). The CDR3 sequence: CSASTGTTYGQYF. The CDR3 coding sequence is TGCAGTGCTAGTACCGGGACAACATACGGGCAGTACTTC.

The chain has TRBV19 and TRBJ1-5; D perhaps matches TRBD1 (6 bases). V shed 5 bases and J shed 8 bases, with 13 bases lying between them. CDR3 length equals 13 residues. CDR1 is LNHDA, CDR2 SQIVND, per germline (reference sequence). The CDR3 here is CASSAQGMEPQHF. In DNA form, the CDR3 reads TGTGCCAGTAGTGCGCAGGGGATGGAGCCCCAGCATTTT.

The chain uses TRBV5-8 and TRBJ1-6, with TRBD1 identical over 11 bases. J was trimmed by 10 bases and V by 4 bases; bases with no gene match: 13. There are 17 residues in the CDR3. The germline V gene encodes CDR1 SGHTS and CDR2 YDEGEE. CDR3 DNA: TGTGCCAGCAGCCCGAGGACAGGGGGCTCTTCGGGGTCACCCCTCCACTTT. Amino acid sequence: CASSPRTGGSSGSPLHF.

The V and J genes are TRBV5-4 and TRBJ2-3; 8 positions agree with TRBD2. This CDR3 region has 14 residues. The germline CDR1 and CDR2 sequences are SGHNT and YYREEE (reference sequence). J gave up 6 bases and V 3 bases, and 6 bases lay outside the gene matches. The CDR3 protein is CASSSPGLDDTQYF. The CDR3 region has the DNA TGTGCCAGCAGCTCCCCGGGACTAGACGATACGCAGTATTTT.

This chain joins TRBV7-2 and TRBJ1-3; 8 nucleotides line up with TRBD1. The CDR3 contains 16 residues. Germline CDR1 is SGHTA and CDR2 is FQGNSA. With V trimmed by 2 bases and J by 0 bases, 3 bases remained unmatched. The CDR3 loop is CASSLNRGYSGNTIYF. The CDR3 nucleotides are TGTGCCAGCAGCTTAAACAGGGGGTACTCTGGAAACACCATATATTTT.

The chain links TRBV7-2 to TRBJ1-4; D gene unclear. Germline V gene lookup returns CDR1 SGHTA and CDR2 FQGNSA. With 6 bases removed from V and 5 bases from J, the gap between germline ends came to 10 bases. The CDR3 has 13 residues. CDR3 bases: TGTGCCAGCAGTTTCGGGTTGAATGAAAAACTGTTTTTT. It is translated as CASSFGLNEKLFF.

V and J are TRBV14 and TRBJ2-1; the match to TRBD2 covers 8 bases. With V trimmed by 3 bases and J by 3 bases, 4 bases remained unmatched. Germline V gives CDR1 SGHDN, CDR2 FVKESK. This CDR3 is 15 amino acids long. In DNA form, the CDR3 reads TGTGCCAGCAGCCAGATTAGCGGGGACTACAATGAGCAGTTCTTC. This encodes CASSQISGDYNEQFF.

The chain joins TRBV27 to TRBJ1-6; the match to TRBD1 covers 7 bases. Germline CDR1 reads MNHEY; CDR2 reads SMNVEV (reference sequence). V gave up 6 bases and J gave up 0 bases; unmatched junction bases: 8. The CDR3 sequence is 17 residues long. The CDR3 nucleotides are TGTGCCAGCAGCAGGGGACAGAAGAGCTCCTATAATTCACCCCTCCACTTT. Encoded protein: CASSRGQKSSYNSPLHF.

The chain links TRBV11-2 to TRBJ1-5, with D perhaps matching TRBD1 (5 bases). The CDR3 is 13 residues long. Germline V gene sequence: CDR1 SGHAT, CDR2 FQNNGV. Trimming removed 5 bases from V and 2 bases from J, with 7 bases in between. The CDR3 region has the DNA TGTGCCAGCAGCACACAGGGCAATCAGCCCCAGCATTTT. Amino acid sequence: CASSTQGNQPQHF.

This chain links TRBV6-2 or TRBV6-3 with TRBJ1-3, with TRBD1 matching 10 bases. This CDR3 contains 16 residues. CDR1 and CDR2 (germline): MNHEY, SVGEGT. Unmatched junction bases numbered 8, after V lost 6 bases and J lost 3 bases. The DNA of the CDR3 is TGTGCCAGCAGCCCCTCGACAGGGGGCTATGGAAACACCATATATTTT. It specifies CASSPSTGGYGNTIYF.

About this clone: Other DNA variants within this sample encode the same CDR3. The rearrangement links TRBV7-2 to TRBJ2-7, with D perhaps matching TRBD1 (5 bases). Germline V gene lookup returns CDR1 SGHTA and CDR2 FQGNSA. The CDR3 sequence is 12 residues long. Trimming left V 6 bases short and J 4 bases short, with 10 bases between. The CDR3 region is CASSLTGYEQYF. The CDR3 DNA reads TGTGCCAGCAGTTTAACAGGTTACGAGCAGTACTTC.

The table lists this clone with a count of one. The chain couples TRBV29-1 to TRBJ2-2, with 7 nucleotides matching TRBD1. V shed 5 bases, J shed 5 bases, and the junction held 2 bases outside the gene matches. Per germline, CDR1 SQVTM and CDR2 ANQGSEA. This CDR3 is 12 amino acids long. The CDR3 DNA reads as TGCAGCGTTCCAGGGGGAACCGGGGAGCTGTTTTTT. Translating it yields CSVPGGTGELFF.

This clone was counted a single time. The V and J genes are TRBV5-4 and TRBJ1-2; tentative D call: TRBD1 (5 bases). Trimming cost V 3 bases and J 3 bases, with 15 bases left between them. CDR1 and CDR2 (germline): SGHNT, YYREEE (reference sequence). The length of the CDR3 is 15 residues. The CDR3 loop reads CASSSATDSYYGYTF. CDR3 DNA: TGTGCCAGCAGCTCAGCGACAGATTCTTACTATGGCTACACCTTC.

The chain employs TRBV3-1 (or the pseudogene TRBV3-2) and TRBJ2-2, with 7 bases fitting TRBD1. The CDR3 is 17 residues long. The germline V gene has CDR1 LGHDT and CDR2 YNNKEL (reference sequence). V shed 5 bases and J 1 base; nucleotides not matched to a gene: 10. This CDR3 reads CASSFSTGVLNTGELFF. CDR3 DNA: TGTGCCAGCAGCTTTTCTACAGGGGTTTTGAACACCGGGGAGCTGTTTTTT.

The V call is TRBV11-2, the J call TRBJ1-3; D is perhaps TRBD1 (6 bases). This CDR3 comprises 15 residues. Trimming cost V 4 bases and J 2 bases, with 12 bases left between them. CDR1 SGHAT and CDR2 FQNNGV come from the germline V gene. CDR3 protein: CASSSVSGAGNTIYF. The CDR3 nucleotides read TGTGCCAGCAGCTCCGTATCAGGGGCTGGAAACACCATATATTTT.

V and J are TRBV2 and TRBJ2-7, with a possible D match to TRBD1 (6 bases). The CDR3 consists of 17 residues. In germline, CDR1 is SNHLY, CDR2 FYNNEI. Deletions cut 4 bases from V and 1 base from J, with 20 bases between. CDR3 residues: CASSGGTGWPPSYEQYF. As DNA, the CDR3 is TGTGCCAGCAGTGGGGGAACAGGGTGGCCCCCTTCCTACGAGCAGTACTTC. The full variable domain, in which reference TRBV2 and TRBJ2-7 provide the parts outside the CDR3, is EPEVTQTPSHQVTQMGQEVILRCVPISNHLYFYWYRQILGQKVEFLVSFYNNEISEKSEIFDDQFSVERPDGSNFTLKIRSTKLEDSAMYFCASSGGTGWPPSYEQYFGPGTRLTVT.

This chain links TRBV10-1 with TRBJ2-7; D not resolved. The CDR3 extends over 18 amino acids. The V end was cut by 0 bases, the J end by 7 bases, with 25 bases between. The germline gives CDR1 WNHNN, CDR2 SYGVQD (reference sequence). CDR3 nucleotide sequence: TGCGCCAGCAGTGAGTCTCCGTGGGCCGACGGCAGTTCTACAGAGCAGTACTTC. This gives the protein CASSESPWADGSSTEQYF.

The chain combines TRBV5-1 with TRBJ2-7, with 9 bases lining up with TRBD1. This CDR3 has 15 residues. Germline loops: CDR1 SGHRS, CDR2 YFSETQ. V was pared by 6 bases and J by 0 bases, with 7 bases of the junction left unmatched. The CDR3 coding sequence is TGCGCCAGCAACCACCCGGGACAGGGCTCCTACGAGCAGTACTTC. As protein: CASNHPGQGSYEQYF.

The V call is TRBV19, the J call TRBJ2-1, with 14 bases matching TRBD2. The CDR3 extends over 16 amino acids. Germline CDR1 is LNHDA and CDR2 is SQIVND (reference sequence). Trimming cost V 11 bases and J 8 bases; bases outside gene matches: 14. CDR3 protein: CAVAGTSGRLGDEQFF. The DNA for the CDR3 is TGTGCCGTGGCCGGGACTAGCGGGAGACTAGGCGATGAGCAGTTCTTC.

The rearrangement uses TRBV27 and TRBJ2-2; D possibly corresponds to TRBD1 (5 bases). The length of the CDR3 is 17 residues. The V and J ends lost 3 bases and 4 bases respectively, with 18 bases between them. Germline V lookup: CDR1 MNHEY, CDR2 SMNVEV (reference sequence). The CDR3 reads CASSFSPMGLLTGELFF. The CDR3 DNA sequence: TGTGCCAGCAGTTTTAGCCCGATGGGGCTACTCACCGGGGAGCTGTTTTTT.